Following are 25 T cell receptor beta chains from one sample sequenced in a study of Graves' ophthalmopathy and Graves' hyperthyroidism. The sequenced template was RNA, covering the TCR beta CDR3 region. After a first-round RT-PCR with HTBI primers, a second-round multiplex PCR was run. A single record per CDR3 protein comes from TCRdb applying MiXCR to the multiplex PCR reads. Of over 450,000 distinct CDR3 sequences listed, roughly 14% are singletons. The sequenced sample consisted of blood. The source is a woman aged 30 to 39 with Graves' ophthalmopathy.

At least ten counts were recorded for this clonotype. The chain joins TRBV28 to TRBJ1-2; D is uncertain. This CDR3 is built from 12 residues. Trimming left V 3 bases short and J 6 bases short, with 8 bases between. From germline, CDR1 is MDHEN and CDR2 SYDVKM. The CDR3, as DNA: TGTGCCAGCAGTTTGTCCACCAATGGCTACACCTTC. Translated, it gives CASSLSTNGYTF.

The chain couples TRBV10-3 to TRBJ1-1; TRBD1 agrees at 8 bases. The germline gives CDR1 ENHRY, CDR2 SYGVKD. The CDR3 is 14 amino acids. The ends lost 9 bases at V and 4 bases at J; junction bases unmatched: 10. CDR3 sequence: CAMMRGDRGTEAFF. DNA for the CDR3: TGTGCCATGATGAGGGGAGACAGGGGCACTGAAGCTTTCTTT.

At least ten counts were recorded for this clonotype. The chain couples TRBV6-1 to TRBJ1-2; D is ambiguous. V lost 6 bases to trimming and J lost 6 bases, with 14 bases between them. The CDR3 runs 13 residues. The germline V gene encodes CDR1 MNHNS and CDR2 SASEGT. CDR3 DNA: TGTGCCAGCAGCACCCATGGCGGGGATGGCTACACCTTC. Its protein product is CASSTHGGDGYTF.

This clonotype was seen many times. The genes are TRBV5-6 and TRBJ2-2; maybe TRBD2 (6 bases). The CDR3 totals 16 residues. Trimming cost V 2 bases and J 2 bases, with 13 bases left between them. Germline CDR1 SGHDT, CDR2 YYEEEE. The CDR3 sequence: CASSFWPGLNTGELFF. DNA of the CDR3: TGTGCCAGCAGCTTCTGGCCGGGACTTAACACCGGGGAGCTGTTTTTT.

Ten or more counts support this clonotype. The genes are TRBV7-2 and TRBJ2-7; the D is unclear. This CDR3 region has 13 residues. Deletions cut 5 bases from V and 8 bases from J, with 16 bases between. Germline V gives CDR1 SGHTA, CDR2 FQGNSA. The CDR3, as DNA: TGTGCCAGCAGCATTCCCCCCGTCGCTCAGCAGTACTTC. Residues: CASSIPPVAQQYF.

Of note for this clonotype: The CDR3 does not end in the conserved phenylalanine or tryptophan, so this is likely a read error. V is TRBV6-1 and J is TRBJ2-6; 8 positions match TRBD2. V lost 6 bases to trimming and J lost 0 bases; unmatched junction nucleotides: 7. Germline CDR1 reads MNHNS; CDR2 reads SASEGT. The CDR3 runs to 17 residues. The CDR3 DNA is TGTGCCAGCAGCCGCGGGGGGCTCAGCTCTGGGGCCAACGTCCTGACTGTC. Translating gives CASSRGGLSSGANVLTV.

The table lists this clonotype with a count of one. The chain carries TRBV12-3 or TRBV12-4 and TRBJ1-5; D is unresolved. The CDR3 consists of 16 residues. V was shortened by 4 bases and J by 5 bases, with 18 bases between the two germline ends. CDR3 DNA: TGTGCCAGCAGTTACCTGCCGCTTGGAGAGGATCAGCCCCAGCATTTT. Residues: CASSYLPLGEDQPQHF.

This clonotype was seen ten or more times. The V call is TRBV5-1, the J call TRBJ1-1, with D perhaps TRBD1 (6 bases). The CDR3 totals 14 residues. Deletions cut 4 bases from V and 7 bases from J, with 17 bases between. Germline loops: CDR1 SGHRS, CDR2 YFSETQ. This chain's CDR3 is CASSVQGYAVEAFF. The CDR3 DNA reads as TGCGCCAGCAGCGTCCAGGGGTATGCGGTTGAAGCTTTCTTT.

This clonotype came up many times. The gene calls are TRBV28 and TRBJ2-7; TRBD2 aligns across 8 bases. The CDR3 is made up of 15 amino acids. Germline V gene lookup returns CDR1 MDHEN and CDR2 SYDVKM. The V gene end was trimmed by 11 bases and the J gene end by 7 bases; junction bases not matched to a gene: 19. In DNA, the CDR3 is TGTGCCGTACCTTCGAGGACGGGAGGGGCAGGGGAGCAGTACTTC. As protein: CAVPSRTGGAGEQYF. Filled out from reference TRBV28 and TRBJ2-7, the complete variable domain reads DVKVTQSSRYLVKRTGEKVFLECVQDMDHENMFWYRQDPGLGLRLIYFSYDVKMKEKGDIPEGYSVSREKKERFSLILESASTNQTSMYLCAVPSRTGGAGEQYFGPGTRLTVT.

This clonotype was observed at least ten times. The chain couples TRBV6-5 to TRBJ2-7; perhaps TRBD1 as D (5 bases). CDR1 MNHEY and CDR2 SVGAGI come from the germline V gene. This CDR3 contains 14 residues. The V end was cut by 0 bases, the J end by 6 bases, with 12 bases between. The CDR3 sequence: CASSYSSPQGEQYF. Written as DNA, the CDR3 is TGTGCCAGCAGTTACTCATCCCCCCAGGGCGAGCAGTACTTC.

This clonotype appeared many times. This rearrangement joins TRBV19 to TRBJ2-2, with D perhaps TRBD2 (5 bases). This CDR3 is built from 14 residues. Germline CDR1 and CDR2: LNHDA and SQIVND (reference sequence). Trimming pared 5 bases from V and 0 bases from J, leaving 7 bases between. Here the CDR3 reads CASSGSANTGELFF. Here the CDR3 DNA reads TGTGCCAGTAGTGGTAGCGCGAACACCGGGGAGCTGTTTTTT.

This clonotype was detected ten times or more. The CDR3 protein is CASSSAGDRGQPQHF. The DNA of the CDR3 is TGTGCCAGCAGTTCTGCGGGAGATAGGGGTCAGCCCCAGCATTTT. J is TRBJ1-5 and V is TRBV12-3 or TRBV12-4, with D possibly being TRBD1 (5 bases). The CDR3 extends over 15 amino acids. The V and J ends lost 4 bases and 6 bases respectively, with 16 bases between them.

The table lists this clonotype with many counts. The chain links TRBV19 to TRBJ2-7; D uncertain. Germline V lookup: CDR1 LNHDA, CDR2 SQIVND (reference sequence). Trimming stripped 4 bases from V and 0 bases from J, with 16 bases between. The CDR3 is 16 amino acids. CDR3 loop: CASSTWTDSVSYEQYF. CDR3 sequence (DNA): TGTGCCAGTAGTACTTGGACCGATTCAGTCTCCTACGAGCAGTACTTC.

This clonotype showed up many times. The chain recombines TRBV5-6 with TRBJ1-6; D is ambiguous. The CDR3 loop spans 12 amino acids. Germline V gene lookup returns CDR1 SGHDT and CDR2 YYEEEE. V lost 1 base and J lost 9, with 5 bases in between. The DNA for the CDR3 is TGTGCCAGCAGCTTGATAGGTTCACCCCTCCACTTT. Protein product: CASSLIGSPLHF.

This clonotype has at least ten counts. The chain recombines TRBV28 with TRBJ1-6; D not resolved. The ends were cut back, 5 bases at V and 5 bases at J, with 19 bases in the middle. Germline CDR1 reads MDHEN; CDR2 reads SYDVKM. The CDR3 sequence is 17 residues long. The CDR3 is CASSAPAPGLDNSPLHF. CDR3 sequence (DNA): TGTGCCAGCAGTGCCCCGGCTCCGGGTCTTGATAATTCACCCCTCCACTTT.

This clonotype was counted a few times. The chain couples TRBV7-9 to TRBJ2-7; weak D call: TRBD2 (5 bases). V was trimmed by 5 bases and J by 3 bases, leaving 14 bases between them. Germline CDR1 and CDR2: SEHNR and FQNEAQ (reference sequence). The CDR3 sequence is 14 residues long. CDR3 sequence reads: CASSPRGLLYEQYF. CDR3 sequence (DNA): TGTGCCAGCAGCCCAAGAGGGCTCCTCTACGAGCAGTACTTC.

V is TRBV19 and J is TRBJ1-3, with a possible D match to TRBD1 (5 bases). Trimming removed 6 bases from V and 0 bases from J, with 12 bases in between. The CDR3 has 15 amino acids. CDR1 is LNHDA, CDR2 SQIVND, per germline (reference sequence). The CDR3 region has the DNA TGTGCCAGTAGCTCCCTGGGGACCTCTGGAAACACCATATATTTT. It yields the protein CASSSLGTSGNTIYF. Full variable domain (remainder filled in from reference TRBV19 and TRBJ1-3): DGGITQSPKYLFRKEGQNVTLSCEQNLNHDAMYWYRQDPGQGLRLIYYSQIVNDFQKGDIAEGYSVSREKKESFPLTVTSAQKNPTAFYLCASSSLGTSGNTIYFGEGSWLTVV.

This clonotype was counted many times. The V call is TRBV20-1, the J call TRBJ1-1; D perhaps matches TRBD1 (5 bases). There are 15 residues in the CDR3. In germline, CDR1 is DFQATT, CDR2 SNEGSKA (reference sequence). V lost 2 bases to trimming and J lost 8 bases, with 21 bases between them. CDR3 protein: CSARSQMGLPLEAFF. Here the CDR3 DNA reads TGCAGTGCTAGATCTCAAATGGGACTGCCCCTGGAAGCTTTCTTT.

This clonotype was observed at least ten times. V and J are TRBV6-1 and TRBJ1-1; D gene ambiguous. The V and J ends lost 5 bases and 12 bases respectively, with 19 bases between them. The CDR3 consists of 13 residues. Germline lookup yields CDR1 MNHNS and CDR2 SASEGT. The CDR3 spells CASSTFVPERTFF. CDR3 nucleotide sequence: TGTGCCAGCAGTACATTCGTTCCAGAGAGGACTTTCTTT.

This clonotype was counted once. J is TRBJ2-7 and V is TRBV20-1, with D uncertain. With 1 base removed from V and 6 bases from J, the gap between germline ends came to 7 bases. The CDR3 runs 11 residues. Germline values: CDR1 DFQATT, CDR2 SNEGSKA (reference sequence). The CDR3 DNA follows: TGCAGTGCTAGAGTCCGTTCCGAGCAGTACTTC. Residues: CSARVRSEQYF.

This clonotype was seen repeatedly, ten times or more. CDR3 sequence: CASSSGTNYEQYF. DNA of the CDR3: TGCGCCAGCAGCTCCGGGACAAACTACGAGCAGTACTTC. V and J are TRBV10-1 and TRBJ2-7, with D perhaps matching TRBD1 (6 bases). V gave up 6 bases and J gave up 3 bases, with 12 bases separating them. Germline values: CDR1 WNHNN, CDR2 SYGVQD (reference sequence). The CDR3 runs 13 residues.

This clonotype was observed at least ten times. The chain carries TRBV2 and TRBJ2-7; 7 bases line up with TRBD2. There are 13 residues in the CDR3. The V and J ends lost 8 bases and 5 bases, in that order; junction bases with no gene match: 9. Germline V gene sequence: CDR1 SNHLY, CDR2 FYNNEI. This CDR3 reads CASFGEGRDEQYF. CDR3 bases: TGTGCCAGCTTTGGGGAGGGACGAGACGAGCAGTACTTC.

This clonotype was counted many times. CDR3 protein: CASSGYGTAQETQYF. CDR3 nucleotides: TGTGCCAGCAGCGGCTACGGGACGGCCCAAGAGACCCAGTACTTC. The V and J genes are TRBV11-3 and TRBJ2-5; D is possibly TRBD1 or TRBD2 (5 bases each). The germline gives CDR1 SGHNT, CDR2 YENEEA. Deletions cut 5 bases from V and 1 base from J, with 14 bases between. The CDR3 consists of 15 residues.

This clonotype was counted at least ten times. The chain couples TRBV6-1 to TRBJ2-7; D tentatively reads TRBD1 or TRBD2 (5 bases each). CDR1 MNHNS and CDR2 SASEGT come from the germline V gene. V lost 0 bases and J lost 0, with 9 bases in between. This CDR3 region has 15 residues. DNA for the CDR3: TGTGCCAGCAGTGAAGCGCTGGGGGACTCCTACGAGCAGTACTTC. Its protein product is CASSEALGDSYEQYF.

This clonotype was detected a few times. The rearrangement links TRBV29-1 to TRBJ1-2; D possibly corresponds to TRBD1 (5 bases). The CDR3 is 14 amino acids. The V end was cut by 1 base, the J end by 2 bases, with 11 bases between. CDR1 is SQVTM and CDR2 is ANQGSEA in the germline V gene. DNA of the CDR3: TGCAGCGTTGAAGGGACAAACTGGAACTATGGCTACACCTTC. Translated: CSVEGTNWNYGYTF.